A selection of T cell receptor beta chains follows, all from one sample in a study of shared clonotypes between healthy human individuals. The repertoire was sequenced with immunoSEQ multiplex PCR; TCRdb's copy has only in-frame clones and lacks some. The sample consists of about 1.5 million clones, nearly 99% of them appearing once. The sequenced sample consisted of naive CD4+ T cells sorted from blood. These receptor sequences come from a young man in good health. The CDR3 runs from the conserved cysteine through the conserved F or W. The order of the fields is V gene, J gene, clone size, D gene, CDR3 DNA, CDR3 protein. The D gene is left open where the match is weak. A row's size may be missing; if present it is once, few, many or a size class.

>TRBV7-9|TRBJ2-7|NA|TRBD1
TGTGCCAGCAGCTTTCTGGGACAGGGGAACGAGCAGTACTTC
CASSFLGQGNEQYF
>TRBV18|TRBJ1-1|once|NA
TGTGCCAGCTCACCGGCTGGTGGCACTGAAGCTTTCTTT
CASSPAGGTEAFF
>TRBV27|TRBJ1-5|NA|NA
TGTGCCAGCAGTTTCTCGTACAATCAGCCCCAGCATTTT
CASSFSYNQPQHF
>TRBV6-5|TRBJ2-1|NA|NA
TGTGCCAGCAGTTCAACAGGTGACTCCTACAATGAGCAGTTCTTC
CASSSTGDSYNEQFF
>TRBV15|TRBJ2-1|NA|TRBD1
TGTGCCACCAGCAGGTTCGGGACAGCGATCGACAATGAGCAGTTCTTC
CATSRFGTAIDNEQFF
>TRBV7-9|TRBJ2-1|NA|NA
TGTGCCAGCAGCATACAGGGCGGACGGGATCGGTACTATGAGCAGTTCTTC
CASSIQGGRDRYYEQFF
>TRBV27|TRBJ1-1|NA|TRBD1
TGTGCCAGCAGGCCGAGACAGGGGCCGAAAGCTTTCTTT
CASRPRQGPKAFF
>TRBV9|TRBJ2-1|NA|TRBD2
TGTGCCAGCAGCGTCGTCCCGGGACTAGCTTCCAATGAGCAGTTCTTC
CASSVVPGLASNEQFF
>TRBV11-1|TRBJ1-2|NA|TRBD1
TGTGCCAGCAGCCCCGCAAGTGACAGGGGCGGCTACACCTTC
CASSPASDRGGYTF
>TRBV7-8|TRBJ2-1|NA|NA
TGTGCCAGCAGCTCTCAGCCTAGCGCTTACAATGAGCAGTTCTTC
CASSSQPSAYNEQFF
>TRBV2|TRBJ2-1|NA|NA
TGTGCCAGCTATCAGCGGTTGGGCTCCTACAATGAGCAGTTCTTC
CASYQRLGSYNEQFF
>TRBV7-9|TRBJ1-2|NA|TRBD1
TGTGCCAGCAGCACCAACAGGGGGTATGGCTACACCTTC
CASSTNRGYGYTF
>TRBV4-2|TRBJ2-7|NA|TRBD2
TGTGCCAGCAGCCAGGGGCTAGCGGGTGTTGGCTACGAGCAGTACTTC
CASSQGLAGVGYEQYF
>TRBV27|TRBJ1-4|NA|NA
TGTGCCAGCAGTCCGGGGACCCGCCGGAGGAATGAAAAACTGTTTTTT
CASSPGTRRRNEKLFF
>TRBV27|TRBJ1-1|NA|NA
TGTGCCAGCAGCTTTGATCGAAACACTGAAGCTTTCTTT
CASSFDRNTEAFF
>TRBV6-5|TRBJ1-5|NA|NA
TGTGCCAGCAGCAGGGGAGGCAATCAGCCCCAGCATTTT
CASSRGGNQPQHF